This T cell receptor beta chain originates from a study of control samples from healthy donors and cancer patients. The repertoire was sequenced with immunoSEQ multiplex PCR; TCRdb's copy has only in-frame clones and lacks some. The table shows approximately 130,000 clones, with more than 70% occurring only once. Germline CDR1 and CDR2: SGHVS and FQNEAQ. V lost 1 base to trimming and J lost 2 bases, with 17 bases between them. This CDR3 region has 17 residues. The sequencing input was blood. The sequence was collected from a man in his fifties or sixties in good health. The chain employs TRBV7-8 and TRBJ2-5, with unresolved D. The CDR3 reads CASSLVGRVGGQETQYF. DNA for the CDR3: TGTGCCAGCAGCTTAGTTGGACGGGTGGGTGGGCAAGAGACCCAGTACTTC.